These T cell receptor beta chains were read from a single sample in a study of regulatory T cells in long-lasting Graves disease. TCRdb re-called the multiplex PCR reads with MiXCR, one entry per CDR3 protein. The sample consists of 400,000 or so distinct CDR3 sequences, around 20% of them appearing once. Sequencing used peripheral blood mononuclear cells (PBMCs), obtained when the disease was refractory, from a patient treated with antithyroid drugs. The receptors derive from a female donor with Graves disease. Both conserved end residues are trimmed from each CDR3. Some rows mark clone size as missing; the rest say once, few, many or name a class of expanded clone.

J gene	clone size	V gene	CDR3 protein
TRBJ2-1	NA	TRBV20-1	SARENRGRLSNEQF
TRBJ1-2	few	TRBV5-4	ASSPGGTNYGYT
TRBJ1-6	NA	TRBV30	AWSPNSRSSYNSPLH
TRBJ2-7	NA	TRBV30	ACTGQGYEQY
TRBJ2-7	few	TRBV7-9	ASSLAGEVNEQY
TRBJ2-7	many	TRBV28	ASSGQLGEQY
TRBJ2-5	NA	TRBV9	ASSVASSGREETQY
TRBJ2-2	many	TRBV12-3/TRBV12-4	ASSSPGLAGGGSWYGELF
TRBJ2-5	many	TRBV7-2	ASSRQGSWTQY
TRBJ1-5	few	TRBV20-1	SARLPQGLSNQPQH